These 23 T cell receptor beta chains came from one sample sequenced in a study of CD8+ T cells in alopecia areata. Documented treatment: oral pan-JAK inhibitor, 5-10 mg twice daily. Reverse transcription of extracted RNA yielded cDNA, which provided the sequencing template. The assay was immunoSEQ multiplex PCR, and TCRdb's table has in-frame clones only and misses some. The sample lists 160,000 or so clones; about 71% were seen once. The specimen comprised CD4+ T cells sorted from blood, sampled at week 4, from a patient treated with tofacitinib. Receptors were obtained from a human donor with alopecia areata.

The gene calls are TRBV7-2 and TRBJ1-1; D call uncertain. The CDR3 spans 11 residues. CDR1 is SGHTA and CDR2 is FQGNSA in the germline V gene. Trimming cost V 0 bases and J 6 bases, with 2 bases left between them. The CDR3 sequence: CASSLAPEAFF. The CDR3 nucleotides are TGTGCCAGCAGCTTAGCCCCTGAAGCTTTCTTT.

V and J are TRBV6-1 and TRBJ2-7; D is uncertain. Germline CDR1 is MNHNS and CDR2 is SASEGT. The CDR3 loop spans 13 amino acids. Trimming took off 9 bases at V and 2 bases at J, with 14 bases between the two ends. CDR3 DNA sequence: TGTGCCAGTACCCTCCGGAGCCCCTACGAGCAGTACTTC. Protein product: CASTLRSPYEQYF.

This sequence joins TRBV7-8 and TRBJ2-5; a weak D match, TRBD2 (6 bases). Between the trimmed V and J ends, which lost 0 bases and 7 bases, there was a span of 12 bases. The CDR3 covers 14 residues. Germline loops: CDR1 SGHVS, CDR2 FQNEAQ. CDR3: CASSLAGGSGTQYF. The CDR3 DNA reads TGTGCCAGCAGCTTAGCCGGGGGAAGTGGGACCCAGTACTTC.

The V gene is TRBV29-1, the J gene TRBJ2-1; D remains ambiguous. From germline, CDR1 is SQVTM and CDR2 ANQGSEA. The CDR3 extends over 12 amino acids. The V gene lost 7 bases and the J gene lost 5 bases, with 12 bases spanning the gap. The CDR3 nucleotides are TGCAGCGCCGCCGCTTGGGACAATGAGCAGTTCTTC. Protein sequence: CSAAAWDNEQFF.

The V call is TRBV29-1, the J call TRBJ1-2; 8 bases line up with TRBD1. CDR3 length: 12 residues. The germline gives CDR1 SQVTM, CDR2 ANQGSEA. The V gene end was trimmed by 6 bases and the J gene end by 2 bases; junction bases not matched to a gene: 2. The CDR3 protein is CSVRQGNYGYTF. The CDR3 DNA sequence: TGCAGCGTGAGACAGGGGAACTATGGCTACACCTTC.

This clone was detected only once. The rearrangement uses TRBV30 and TRBJ2-7; D unclear. V was pared by 1 base and J by 5 bases, with 9 bases between. The length of the CDR3 is 12 residues. From germline, CDR1 is GTSNPN and CDR2 SVGIG (reference sequence). CDR3 sequence: CAWSEFRDEQYF. The CDR3 coding sequence is TGTGCCTGGAGTGAGTTTCGGGACGAGCAGTACTTC.

This clone appeared a few times. Different DNA sequences within this sample yield the same CDR3. J is TRBJ2-5 and V is TRBV29-1, with no clear D. CDR1 and CDR2 from the germline V gene are SQVTM and ANQGSEA. Trimming took off 3 bases at V and 1 base at J, with 6 bases between the two ends. CDR3 size: 12 residues. CDR3 sequence reads: CSVDVGQETQYF. The DNA of the CDR3 is TGCAGCGTTGACGTGGGCCAAGAGACCCAGTACTTC.

The genes are TRBV30 and TRBJ1-6; 7 bases are shared with TRBD1. Germline V gene sequence: CDR1 GTSNPN, CDR2 SVGIG (reference sequence). The J segment lost 6 bases and the V segment lost 3 bases, leaving 2 bases of the junction unmatched. The CDR3 contains 13 residues. CDR3 coding DNA: TGTGCCTGGAGAAACAGGGGTAATTCACCCCTCCACTTT. Translation gives CAWRNRGNSPLHF.

The CDR3 reads CASSQDFGANYGYTF. As DNA, the CDR3 is TGTGCCAGCAGCCAAGACTTCGGGGCTAACTATGGCTACACCTTC. This chain connects TRBV14 to TRBJ1-2, with unresolved D. This CDR3 is built from 15 residues. Germline values: CDR1 SGHDN, CDR2 FVKESK. Trimming left V 0 bases short and J 0 bases short, with 8 bases between.

V usage is TRBV11-2 and J usage is TRBJ2-1, with 7 nucleotides matching TRBD1. From germline, CDR1 is SGHAT and CDR2 FQNNGV. CDR3 length: 18 residues. J gave up 0 bases and V 0 bases, and 8 bases lay outside the gene matches. DNA for the CDR3: TGTGCCAGCAGCTTAGACCGGTTCAGGGGGAGCTCCTACAATGAGCAGTTCTTC. Translating it yields CASSLDRFRGSSYNEQFF.

The gene calls are TRBV11-2 and TRBJ2-1; 7 nucleotides match TRBD2. J lost 5 bases, V lost 9 bases, and 10 bases had no gene match. Germline-derived CDR1 and CDR2 are SGHAT and FQNNGV. The CDR3 covers 14 residues. The CDR3 region is CASSAASGHNEQFF. The CDR3 DNA reads as TGTGCCAGTTCCGCCGCTAGCGGACACAATGAGCAGTTCTTC.

Only a few counts were recorded for this clone. One end of the junction varies from germline; a read error may be responsible. V usage is TRBV29-1 and J usage is TRBJ2-6; a weak D match, TRBD2 (6 bases). The length of the CDR3 is 15 residues. The germline gives CDR1 SQVTM, CDR2 ANQGSEA. The CDR3 nucleotides read TGCAGCCTTGAAGCGGGTTACTCTGGGGCCAACGTCCTGACTTTC. The encoded protein is CSLEAGYSGANVLTF.

The rearrangement links TRBV6-6 to TRBJ2-7; 9 nucleotides match TRBD1. V gave up 7 bases and J gave up 8 bases; unmatched junction bases: 9. Germline V lookup: CDR1 MNHNY, CDR2 SVGAGI (reference sequence). The CDR3 has 13 amino acids. CDR3 nucleotides: TGTGCCAGCACCCTACCCGGGACAGGGCAGCAGTACTTC. This encodes CASTLPGTGQQYF.

V gene TRBV10-2 combines with J gene TRBJ2-1; 8 bases fit TRBD2. The V segment lost 7 bases and the J segment 3 bases; nucleotides outside the gene matches: 5. The CDR3 sequence is 14 residues long. The germline gives CDR1 WSHSY, CDR2 SAAADI. CDR3 sequence: CASTAGGLYNEQFF. The CDR3 DNA follows: TGCGCCAGCACCGCGGGGGGACTCTACAATGAGCAGTTCTTC.

This clone was detected a few times. CDR3 in DNA: TGTGCCACCGCCAGTACCTACAATGAGCAGTTCTTC. Translating gives CATASTYNEQFF. This chain links TRBV10-3 with TRBJ2-1; D is undetermined. The germline V gene has CDR1 ENHRY and CDR2 SYGVKD. This CDR3 has 12 amino acids. Trimming removed 10 bases from V and 2 bases from J, with 9 bases in between.

The chain has TRBV5-1 and TRBJ1-1; D gene ambiguous. The CDR3 loop spans 14 amino acids. The V end lost 3 bases, the J end lost 1 base, and 10 bases lay between the germline ends. Looked up from germline, CDR1 is SGHRS and CDR2 is YFSETQ. CDR3: CASSSTVPNTEAFF. The CDR3 nucleotides read TGCGCCAGCAGCTCTACAGTTCCGAACACTGAAGCTTTCTTT.

The chain uses TRBV4-1 and TRBJ1-5, with a tentative D call TRBD1 (6 bases). Germline V gene lookup returns CDR1 MGHRA and CDR2 YSYEKL. Deletions cut 1 base from V and 3 bases from J, with 10 bases between. The CDR3 has 15 residues. Here the CDR3 reads CASSQGRQDNQPQHF. The CDR3 nucleotides read TGCGCCAGCAGCCAAGGCCGACAGGACAATCAGCCCCAGCATTTT.

This chain uses TRBV30 with TRBJ1-1; the D gene is possibly TRBD1 (6 bases). V lost 0 bases to trimming and J lost 5 bases, with 16 bases between them. Germline V gene lookup returns CDR1 GTSNPN and CDR2 SVGIG (reference sequence). The CDR3 extends over 15 amino acids. CDR3: CAWSVPSQGGTEAFF. The CDR3 bases are TGTGCCTGGAGTGTACCGTCCCAAGGGGGGACTGAAGCTTTCTTT. The full variable domain, completed using reference TRBV30 and TRBJ1-1, is SQTIHQWPATLVQPVGSPLSLECTVEGTSNPNLYWYRQAAGRGLQLLFYSVGIGQISSEVPQNLSASRPQDRQFILSSKKLLLSDSGFYLCAWSVPSQGGTEAFFGQGTRLTVV.

This clone was seen a handful of times. This chain uses TRBV9 with TRBJ2-5, with TRBD2 identical over 15 bases. Germline CDR1 and CDR2: SGDLS and YYNGEE. Trimming at V came to 4 bases and at J to 2 bases, leaving 6 bases not matched to a gene. The CDR3 consists of 17 residues. CDR3 sequence: CASSTGTSGGRQETQYF. DNA of the CDR3: TGTGCCAGCAGCACTGGGACTAGCGGGGGGCGACAAGAGACCCAGTACTTC.

This clone showed up just once. The V and J genes are TRBV29-1 and TRBJ2-2; D gene ambiguous. The length of the CDR3 is 12 residues. V was shortened by 0 bases and J by 5 bases, with 4 bases between the two germline ends. Germline V gene data show CDR1 as SQVTM and CDR2 as ANQGSEA. CDR3 bases: TGCAGCGTTGAAGAATTTACCGGGGAGCTGTTTTTT. This sequence encodes CSVEEFTGELFF.

The chain uses TRBV2 and TRBJ1-1, with a tentative D call TRBD1 (5 bases). CDR1 SNHLY and CDR2 FYNNEI come from the germline V gene. The CDR3 loop spans 12 amino acids. V dropped 11 bases and J dropped 0 bases, with 10 bases sitting between them. The CDR3, as DNA: TGTGCCCGGGGGGGTATGAACACTGAAGCTTTCTTT. It codes for CARGGMNTEAFF. Combining the CDR3 with reference TRBV2 and TRBJ1-1 gives the whole variable domain EPEVTQTPSHQVTQMGQEVILRCVPISNHLYFYWYRQILGQKVEFLVSFYNNEISEKSEIFDDQFSVERPDGSNFTLKIRSTKLEDSAMYFCARGGMNTEAFFGQGTRLTVV.

This clone appeared a few times. The chain is built from TRBV5-1 and TRBJ2-7, with 10 bases identical to TRBD1. This CDR3 contains 13 residues. Germline CDR1 SGHRS, CDR2 YFSETQ. The ends lost 3 bases at V and 3 bases at J; junction bases unmatched: 0. Here the CDR3 reads CASSWDRGYEQYF. CDR3 DNA: TGCGCCAGCAGCTGGGACAGGGGCTACGAGCAGTACTTC.

V gene TRBV6-6 combines with J gene TRBJ2-7, with D possibly matching TRBD2 (5 bases). This CDR3 is 16 amino acids long. The germline V gene encodes CDR1 MNHNY and CDR2 SVGAGI (reference sequence). Trimming left V 5 bases short and J 0 bases short, with 17 bases between. CDR3 protein: CASSLSGGYSSYEQYF. CDR3 nucleotides: TGTGCCAGCAGTCTCTCCGGCGGGTATAGCTCCTACGAGCAGTACTTC.